These 23 T cell receptor beta chains were sequenced from one sample in a study of monozygotic twins with cystic fibrosis. Assay used: immunoSEQ multiplex PCR; TCRdb lists only in-frame clones, some missing. Of 30,000 to 45,000 clones listed, over 70% are singletons. The sequenced sample consisted of blood. Receptors were obtained from a girl between 2 and 10 years old with cystic fibrosis.

The chain has TRBV27 and TRBJ2-7, with 10 bases that match TRBD2. CDR3 length equals 13 residues. V dropped 7 bases and J dropped 7; count of bases not matched to a gene: 7. CDR1 is MNHEY and CDR2 is SMNVEV in the germline V gene (reference sequence). The CDR3 sequence is CASKRGGPSEQYF. For the CDR3, the DNA is TGTGCCAGCAAGCGGGGGGGGCCGAGTGAGCAGTACTTC.

Remarks on this clone: Because it lacks the conserved phenylalanine or tryptophan at the end, this CDR3 is likely a read error. Because the CDR3's place on the DNA is in doubt, the DNA is left out and the CDR3 is given as listed by TCRdb. The J gene is TRBJ1-2, the V gene TRBV20-1. The germline V gene has CDR1 DFQATT and CDR2 SNEGSKA (reference sequence). The CDR3 length is 11 residues, termini included. This chain's CDR3 is CSARAGRGDDM.

V gene TRBV5-1 combines with J gene TRBJ2-7; the D call may be TRBD1 or TRBD2 (5 bases each). The germline V and J ends were trimmed by 7 bases and 2 bases, with 19 bases remaining between them. Germline CDR1 reads SGHRS; CDR2 reads YFSETQ. This CDR3 comprises 15 residues. CDR3 sequence reads: CASVPGPTWPYEQYF. The CDR3, as DNA: TGCGCCAGCGTCCCGGGGCCGACCTGGCCCTACGAGCAGTACTTC.

V is TRBV25-1 and J is TRBJ1-1; no clear D gene. Looked up from germline, CDR1 is MGHDK and CDR2 is SYGVNS. The CDR3 runs to 13 residues. Trimming stripped 9 bases from V and 4 bases from J, with 15 bases between. CDR3: CASSFGRPTEAFF. In DNA form, the CDR3 reads TGTGCCAGTTCTTTCGGACGGCCCACTGAAGCTTTCTTT.

The chain uses TRBV6-5 and TRBJ1-5; possible D gene TRBD1, 6 bases. This CDR3 has 15 residues. The V end was cut by 1 base, the J end by 7 bases, with 14 bases between. Germline V lookup: CDR1 MNHEY, CDR2 SVGAGI. The CDR3: CASSYLPPGAQPQHF. The CDR3 bases are TGTGCCAGCAGTTACTTACCTCCGGGGGCCCAGCCCCAGCATTTT.

The chain couples TRBV29-1 to TRBJ1-2, with 8 bases lining up with TRBD1. V lost 6 bases, J lost 4 bases, and 4 bases stayed unmatched. The CDR3 runs 12 residues. Germline V CDR1 and CDR2: SQVTM, ANQGSEA. This CDR3 reads CSVVTGGYGYTF. Here the CDR3 DNA reads TGCAGCGTCGTAACAGGGGGCTATGGCTACACCTTC.

J is TRBJ1-5 and V is TRBV7-2; D unresolved. This CDR3 is 13 amino acids long. V lost 1 base, J lost 6 bases, and 7 bases lay in between. Germline lookup yields CDR1 SGHTA and CDR2 FQGNSA. The CDR3 is CASSLVGGQPQHF. DNA of the CDR3: TGTGCCAGCAGCTTAGTTGGAGGTCAGCCCCAGCATTTT. The entire variable domain, with the rest obtained from reference TRBV7-2 and TRBJ1-5, is as follows: GAGVSQSPSNKVTEKGKDVELRCDPISGHTALYWYRQSLGQGLEFLIYFQGNSAPDKSGLPSDRFSAERTGGSVSTLTIQRTQQEDSAVYLCASSLVGGQPQHFGDGTRLSIL.

The rearrangement links TRBV7-7 to TRBJ2-3, with a weak D call TRBD2 (7 bases). There are 15 residues in the CDR3. V dropped 2 bases and J dropped 5 bases, with 14 bases sitting between them. The germline V gene encodes CDR1 SSHAT and CDR2 FNYEAQ (reference sequence). CDR3 DNA sequence: TGTGCCAGCAGCTTAATGGCAGGGGAGGGAGATACGCAGTATTTT. It yields the protein CASSLMAGEGDTQYF.

This clone has more than one count but fewer than ten. The chain uses TRBV7-9 and TRBJ1-5; D may be TRBD1 (5 bases). Trimming pared 5 bases from V and 1 base from J, leaving 6 bases between. Per the germline V gene, CDR1 is SEHNR and CDR2 is FQNEAQ (reference sequence). The CDR3 is 13 residues long. CDR3 sequence: CASSQGSNQPQHF. The CDR3, as DNA: TGTGCCAGCAGCCAGGGAAGCAATCAGCCCCAGCATTTT.

The chain employs TRBV14 and TRBJ2-7; D is ambiguous. Trimming left V 0 bases short and J 2 bases short, with 5 bases between. The germline V gene encodes CDR1 SGHDN and CDR2 FVKESK. CDR3 length equals 13 residues. The CDR3: CASSQDRTYEQYF. The CDR3 nucleotides read TGTGCCAGCAGCCAAGACAGGACCTACGAGCAGTACTTC.

The chain employs TRBV5-6 and TRBJ2-2, with D unclear. V dropped 1 base and J dropped 4 bases, with 5 bases sitting between them. Germline loops: CDR1 SGHDT, CDR2 YYEEEE. This CDR3 is 13 amino acids long. The CDR3 nucleotides read TGTGCCAGCAGCTTGTTACCCACCGGGGAGCTGTTTTTT. Its protein product is CASSLLPTGELFF.

This sequence joins TRBV2 and TRBJ2-3; D gene ambiguous. The CDR3 has 12 amino acids. The germline V and J ends were trimmed by 6 bases and 2 bases, with 6 bases remaining between them. Per germline, CDR1 SNHLY and CDR2 FYNNEI. As DNA, the CDR3 is TGTGCCAGCAGGAGGCTCACAGATACGCAGTATTTT. Protein product: CASRRLTDTQYF.

The chain uses TRBV4-3 and TRBJ2-3, with 8 bases identical to TRBD2. Germline V lookup: CDR1 LGHNA, CDR2 YSLEER. Trimming removed 0 bases from V and 2 bases from J; junction bases left unmatched: 7. The CDR3 spans 17 residues. The DNA of the CDR3 is TGCGCCAGCAGCCAAGACCTTAGCGGGGCCCTCACAGATACGCAGTATTTT. Its protein is CASSQDLSGALTDTQYF.

This chain uses TRBV4-2 with TRBJ1-1; a possible D gene is TRBD1 (5 bases). Germline CDR1 and CDR2: LGHNA and YNFKEQ. The CDR3 extends over 15 amino acids. V lost 0 bases and J lost 5, with 13 bases in between. This CDR3 is CASSQDVPGKTEAFF. CDR3 in DNA: TGTGCCAGCAGCCAAGATGTCCCAGGGAAGACTGAAGCTTTCTTT.

This clone was detected once. The chain has TRBV18 and TRBJ2-3, with 8 positions matching TRBD2. This CDR3 is built from 16 residues. Germline CDR1 reads KGHSH; CDR2 reads LQKENI. V gave up 4 bases and J gave up 1 base; unmatched junction bases: 7. The CDR3 loop is CASSRRGGLGTDTQYF. The CDR3 DNA reads as TGTGCCAGCTCACGCCGGGGGGGCTTGGGCACAGATACGCAGTATTTT.

The chain has TRBV5-1 and TRBJ2-3; D assignment may be TRBD1 or TRBD2 (5 bases each). Trimming cost V 0 bases and J 4 bases, with 12 bases left between them. The CDR3 totals 15 residues. Germline V gene sequence: CDR1 SGHRS, CDR2 YFSETQ. The CDR3, as DNA: TGCGCCAGCAGCTTGGCTAGTGGGACGTCAGATACGCAGTATTTT. Translation: CASSLASGTSDTQYF.

The chain couples TRBV25-1 to TRBJ2-1; TRBD2 matches at 11 bases. CDR1 and CDR2 from the germline V gene are MGHDK and SYGVNS. The CDR3 is made up of 15 amino acids. Trimming at V came to 4 bases and at J to 6 bases, leaving 5 bases not matched to a gene. CDR3 in DNA: TGTGCCAGCAGTGGTATTAGCGGGGGGGCCAATGAGCAGTTCTTC. Protein product: CASSGISGGANEQFF. Full variable domain (rest looked up from reference TRBV25-1 and TRBJ2-1): EADIYQTPRYLVIGTGKKITLECSQTMGHDKMYWYQQDPGMELHLIHYSYGVNSTEKGDLSSESTVSRIRTEHFPLTLESARPSHTSQYLCASSGISGGANEQFFGPGTRLTVL.

J is TRBJ2-6 and V is TRBV5-3; 7 positions match TRBD1. TRBV5-3 is marked as an open reading frame, function uncertain. The CDR3 is 18 residues long. Trimming cost V 3 bases and J 2 bases; bases outside gene matches: 11. CDR3 protein: CARSSQCTDRAGANVLTF. DNA of the CDR3: TGTGCCAGAAGCTCACAATGCACCGACAGGGCTGGGGCCAACGTCCTGACTTTC.

The rearrangement uses TRBV6-6 and TRBJ2-5; D perhaps matches TRBD2 (6 bases). The V gene lost 8 bases and the J gene lost 5 bases, with 21 bases spanning the gap. Per the germline V gene, CDR1 is MNHNY and CDR2 is SVGAGI (reference sequence). The CDR3 has 15 amino acids. Here the CDR3 DNA reads TGTGCCAGCTCGGACGTCGGCGGGGTACGGGAGACCCAGTACTTC. It yields the protein CASSDVGGVRETQYF.

The rearrangement uses TRBV15 and TRBJ1-2; D ambiguous. CDR1 LNHNV and CDR2 YYDKDF come from the germline V gene (reference sequence). V lost 4 bases to trimming and J lost 4 bases, with 7 bases between them. The CDR3 length is 12 residues. DNA for the CDR3: TGTGCCACCAGCAACGGGTTCTATGGCTACACCTTC. Its translation: CATSNGFYGYTF.

This chain uses TRBV5-4 with TRBJ1-3; no firm D call. The CDR3 loop spans 12 amino acids. Trimming pared 2 bases from V and 6 bases from J, leaving 6 bases between. Germline V gene data show CDR1 as SGHNT and CDR2 as YYREEE (reference sequence). CDR3 coding DNA: TGTGCCAGCAGCTTAGGCCCAAACACCATATATTTT. This translates into CASSLGPNTIYF.

The CDR3 bases are TGTGCCAGCAGCTTGGAAGGCGGGGGTTATCAAGAGACCCAGTACTTC. It codes for CASSLEGGGYQETQYF. The gene calls are TRBV5-4 and TRBJ2-5, with TRBD2 matching 7 bases. This CDR3 comprises 16 residues. Per germline, CDR1 SGHNT and CDR2 YYREEE (reference sequence). Trimming took 0 bases from V and 2 from J; bases not matched to a gene: 7. Full variable domain (remainder filled in from reference TRBV5-4 and TRBJ2-5): ETGVTQSPTHLIKTRGQQVTLRCSSQSGHNTVSWYQQALGQGPQFIFQYYREEENGRGNFPPRFSGLQFPNYSSELNVNALELDDSALYLCASSLEGGGYQETQYFGPGTRLLVL.

The V gene is TRBV5-4, the J gene TRBJ2-1; TRBD1 aligns across 8 bases. The CDR3 runs to 13 residues. Per germline, CDR1 SGHNT and CDR2 YYREEE (reference sequence). V lost 1 base, J lost 10 bases, and 4 bases stayed unmatched. CDR3 amino acids: CASSLTPGGEQFF. The DNA for the CDR3 is TGTGCCAGCAGCTTGACCCCAGGGGGCGAGCAGTTCTTC.